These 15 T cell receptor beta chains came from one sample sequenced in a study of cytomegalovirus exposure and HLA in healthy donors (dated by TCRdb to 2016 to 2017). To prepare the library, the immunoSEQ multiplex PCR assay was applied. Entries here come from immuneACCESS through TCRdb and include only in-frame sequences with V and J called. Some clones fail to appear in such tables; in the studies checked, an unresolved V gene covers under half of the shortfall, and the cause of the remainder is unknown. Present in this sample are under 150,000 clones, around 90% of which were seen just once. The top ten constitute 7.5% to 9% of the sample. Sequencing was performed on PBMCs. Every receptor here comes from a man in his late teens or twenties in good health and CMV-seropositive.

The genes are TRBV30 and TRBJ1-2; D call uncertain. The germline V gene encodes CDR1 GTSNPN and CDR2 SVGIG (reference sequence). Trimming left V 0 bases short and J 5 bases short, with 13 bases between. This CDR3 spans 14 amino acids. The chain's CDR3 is CAWSVKGVWYGYTF. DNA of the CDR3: TGTGCCTGGAGTGTTAAGGGAGTATGGTATGGCTACACCTTC.

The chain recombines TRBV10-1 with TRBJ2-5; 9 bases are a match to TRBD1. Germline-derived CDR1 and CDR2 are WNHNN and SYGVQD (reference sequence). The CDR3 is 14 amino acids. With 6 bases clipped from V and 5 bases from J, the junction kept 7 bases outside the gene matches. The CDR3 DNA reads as TGCGCCAGCAGCTCCGGGACAGGGCCGGAGACCCAGTACTTC. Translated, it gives CASSSGTGPETQYF.

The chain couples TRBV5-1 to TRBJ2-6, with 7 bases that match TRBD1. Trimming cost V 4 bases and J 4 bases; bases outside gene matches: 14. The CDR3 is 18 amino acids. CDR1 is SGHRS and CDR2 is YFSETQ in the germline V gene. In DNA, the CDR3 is TGCGCCAGCAGCACCGGGACAGTCCTTCCATCCGGGGCCAACGTCCTGACTTTC. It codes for CASSTGTVLPSGANVLTF. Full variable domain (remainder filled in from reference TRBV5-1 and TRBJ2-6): KAGVTQTPRYLIKTRGQQVTLSCSPISGHRSVSWYQQTPGQGLQFLFEYFSETQRNKGNFPGRFSGRQFSNSRSEMNVSTLELGDSALYLCASSTGTVLPSGANVLTFGAGSRLTVL.

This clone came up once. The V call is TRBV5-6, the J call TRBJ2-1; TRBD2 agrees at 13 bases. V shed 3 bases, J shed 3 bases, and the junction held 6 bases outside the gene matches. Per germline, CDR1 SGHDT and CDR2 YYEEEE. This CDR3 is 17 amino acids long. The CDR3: CASSWGLAGTIYNEQFF. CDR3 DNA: TGTGCCAGCAGCTGGGGACTAGCGGGGACCATCTACAATGAGCAGTTCTTC.

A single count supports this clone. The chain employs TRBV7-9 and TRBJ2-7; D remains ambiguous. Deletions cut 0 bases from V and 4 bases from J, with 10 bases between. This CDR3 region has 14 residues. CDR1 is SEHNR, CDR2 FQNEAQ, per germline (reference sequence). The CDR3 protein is CASSLASILYEQYF. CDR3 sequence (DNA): TGTGCCAGCAGCTTAGCGAGCATTTTGTACGAGCAGTACTTC.

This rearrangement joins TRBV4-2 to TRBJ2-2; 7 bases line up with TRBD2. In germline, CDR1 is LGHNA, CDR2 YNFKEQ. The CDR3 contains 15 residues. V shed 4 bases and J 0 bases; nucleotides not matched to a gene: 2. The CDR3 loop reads CASSPTSANTGELFF. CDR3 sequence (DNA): TGTGCCAGCAGCCCCACTAGCGCGAACACCGGGGAGCTGTTTTTT.

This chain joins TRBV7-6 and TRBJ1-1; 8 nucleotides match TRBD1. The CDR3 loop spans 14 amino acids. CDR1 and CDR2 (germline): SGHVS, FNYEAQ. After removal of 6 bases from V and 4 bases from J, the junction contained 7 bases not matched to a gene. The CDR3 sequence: CASSQSTGGTEAFF. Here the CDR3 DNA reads TGTGCCAGCAGTCAAAGTACAGGGGGCACTGAAGCTTTCTTT.

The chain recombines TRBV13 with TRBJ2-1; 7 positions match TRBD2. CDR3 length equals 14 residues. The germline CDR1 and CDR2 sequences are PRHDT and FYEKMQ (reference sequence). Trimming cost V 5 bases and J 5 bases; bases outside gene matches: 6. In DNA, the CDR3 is TGTGCCAGCAGCCTAGCGGACTATCACAATGAGCAGTTCTTC. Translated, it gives CASSLADYHNEQFF.

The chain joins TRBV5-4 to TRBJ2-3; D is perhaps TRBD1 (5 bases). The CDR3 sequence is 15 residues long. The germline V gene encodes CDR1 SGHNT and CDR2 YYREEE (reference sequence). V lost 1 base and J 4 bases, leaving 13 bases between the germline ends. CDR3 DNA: TGTGCCAGCAGCTTGAAGGGGCTAGGGGCAGATACGCAGTATTTT. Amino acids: CASSLKGLGADTQYF.

In DNA, the CDR3 is TGTGCCAGCAGCTCTAGCGTCACAGATACGCAGTATTTT. This translates into CASSSSVTDTQYF. This rearrangement joins TRBV7-3 to TRBJ2-3; TRBD2 might be the D (6 bases). The germline V and J ends were trimmed by 4 bases and 2 bases, with 7 bases remaining between them. The V gene's germline CDR1 is SGHTA and CDR2 FQGTGA. The CDR3 loop spans 13 amino acids.

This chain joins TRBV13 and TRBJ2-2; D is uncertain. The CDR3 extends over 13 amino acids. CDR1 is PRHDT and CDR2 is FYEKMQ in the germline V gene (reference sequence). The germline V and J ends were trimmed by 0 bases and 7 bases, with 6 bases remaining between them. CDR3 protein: CASSLGLGGELFF. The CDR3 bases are TGTGCCAGCAGCTTAGGCCTCGGCGGGGAGCTGTTTTTT. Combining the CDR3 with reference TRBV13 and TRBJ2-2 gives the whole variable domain AAGVIQSPRHLIKEKRETATLKCYPIPRHDTVYWYQQGPGQDPQFLISFYEKMQSDKGSIPDRFSAQQFSDYHSELNMSSLELGDSALYFCASSLGLGGELFFGEGSRLTVL.

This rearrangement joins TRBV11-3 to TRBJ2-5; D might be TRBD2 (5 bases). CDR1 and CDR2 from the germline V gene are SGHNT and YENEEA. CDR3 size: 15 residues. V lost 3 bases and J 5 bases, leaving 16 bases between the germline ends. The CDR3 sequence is CASSFEGRRSETQYF. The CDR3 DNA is TGTGCCAGCAGCTTCGAGGGAAGGAGGTCGGAGACCCAGTACTTC.

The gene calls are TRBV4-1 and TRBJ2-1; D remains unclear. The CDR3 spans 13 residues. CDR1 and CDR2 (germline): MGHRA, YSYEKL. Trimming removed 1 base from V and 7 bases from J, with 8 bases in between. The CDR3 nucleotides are TGCGCCAGCAGCCAAGGTTCGTTAAATGAGCAGTTCTTC. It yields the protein CASSQGSLNEQFF.

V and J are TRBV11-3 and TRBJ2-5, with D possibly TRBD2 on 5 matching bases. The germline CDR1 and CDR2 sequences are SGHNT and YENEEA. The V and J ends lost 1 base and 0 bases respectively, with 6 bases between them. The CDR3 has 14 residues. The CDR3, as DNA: TGTGCCAGCAGCTTAGGGGGAGACCAAGAGACCCAGTACTTC. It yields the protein CASSLGGDQETQYF.

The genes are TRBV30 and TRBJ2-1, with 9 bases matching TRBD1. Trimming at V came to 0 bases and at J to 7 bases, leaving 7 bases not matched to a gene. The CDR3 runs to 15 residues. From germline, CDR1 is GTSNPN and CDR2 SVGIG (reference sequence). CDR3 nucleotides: TGTGCCTGGAGTGTAGGGACAGGGTTGTATAATGAGCAGTTCTTC. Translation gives CAWSVGTGLYNEQFF.